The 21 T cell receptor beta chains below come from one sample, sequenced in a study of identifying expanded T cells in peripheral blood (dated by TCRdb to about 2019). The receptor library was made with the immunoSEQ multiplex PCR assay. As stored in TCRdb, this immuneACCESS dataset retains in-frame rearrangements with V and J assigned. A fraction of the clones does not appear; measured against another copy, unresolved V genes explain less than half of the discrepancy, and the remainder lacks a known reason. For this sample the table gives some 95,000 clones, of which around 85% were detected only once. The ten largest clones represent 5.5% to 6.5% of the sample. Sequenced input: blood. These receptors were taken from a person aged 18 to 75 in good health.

The CDR3 spells CASGLQRGGDAYGYTF. CDR3 coding DNA: TGTGCCAGCGGTCTCCAGCGGGGGGGTGATGCCTATGGCTACACCTTC. The rearrangement links TRBV7-9 to TRBJ1-2, with D perhaps matching TRBD1 (5 bases). Germline V gene data show CDR1 as SEHNR and CDR2 as FQNEAQ (reference sequence). The ends were cut back, 8 bases at V and 4 bases at J, with 23 bases in the middle. This CDR3 comprises 16 residues. Looking up the rest from reference TRBV7-9 and TRBJ1-2 gives the full variable domain: DTGVSQNPRHKITKRGQNVTFRCDPISEHNRLYWYRQTLGQGPEFLTYFQNEAQLEKSRLLSDRFSAERPKGSFSTLEIQRTEQGDSAMYLCASGLQRGGDAYGYTFGSGTRLTVV.

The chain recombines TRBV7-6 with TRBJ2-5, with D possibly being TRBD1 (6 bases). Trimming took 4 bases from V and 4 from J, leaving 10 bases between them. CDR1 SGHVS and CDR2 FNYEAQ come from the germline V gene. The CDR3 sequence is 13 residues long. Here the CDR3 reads CASSSGAAETQYF. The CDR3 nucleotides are TGTGCCAGCAGCTCAGGGGCCGCAGAGACCCAGTACTTC.

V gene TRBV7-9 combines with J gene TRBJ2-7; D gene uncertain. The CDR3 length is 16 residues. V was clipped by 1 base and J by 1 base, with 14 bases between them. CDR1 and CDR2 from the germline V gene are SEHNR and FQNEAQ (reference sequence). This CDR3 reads CASSLGLGSDSYEQYF. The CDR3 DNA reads TGTGCCAGCAGCTTAGGTCTCGGTTCAGATTCCTACGAGCAGTACTTC. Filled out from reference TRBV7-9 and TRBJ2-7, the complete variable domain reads DTGVSQNPRHKITKRGQNVTFRCDPISEHNRLYWYRQTLGQGPEFLTYFQNEAQLEKSRLLSDRFSAERPKGSFSTLEIQRTEQGDSAMYLCASSLGLGSDSYEQYFGPGTRLTVT.

This chain's CDR3 is CASSSLDRGRSPLHF. CDR3 nucleotide sequence: TGTGCCAGCTCATCACTGGATAGAGGTCGTTCACCCCTCCACTTT. The chain combines TRBV18 with TRBJ1-6, with no clear D. Deletions cut 5 bases from V and 9 bases from J, with 17 bases between. Germline-derived CDR1 and CDR2 are KGHSH and LQKENI. The CDR3 extends over 15 amino acids.

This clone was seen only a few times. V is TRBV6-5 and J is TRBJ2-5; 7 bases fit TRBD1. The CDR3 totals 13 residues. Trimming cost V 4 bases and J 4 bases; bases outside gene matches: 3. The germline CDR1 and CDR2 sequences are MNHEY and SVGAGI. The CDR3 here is CASSSGQRETQYF. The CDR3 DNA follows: TGTGCCAGCAGTTCGGGACAGAGAGAGACCCAGTACTTC.

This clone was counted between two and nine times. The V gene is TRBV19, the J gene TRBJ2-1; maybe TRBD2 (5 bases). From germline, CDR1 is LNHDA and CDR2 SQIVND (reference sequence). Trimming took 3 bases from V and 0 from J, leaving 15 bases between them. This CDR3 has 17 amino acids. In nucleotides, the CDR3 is TGTGCCAGTAGTATCCTCCCAAACCGGGACTCCTACAATGAGCAGTTCTTC. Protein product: CASSILPNRDSYNEQFF.

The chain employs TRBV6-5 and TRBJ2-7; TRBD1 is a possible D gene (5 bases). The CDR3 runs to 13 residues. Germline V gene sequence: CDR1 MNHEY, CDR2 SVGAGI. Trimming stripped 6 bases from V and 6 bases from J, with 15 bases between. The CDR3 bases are TGTGCCAGCAGCCTGGTCCAGGGTGTCGAGCAGTACTTC. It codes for CASSLVQGVEQYF.

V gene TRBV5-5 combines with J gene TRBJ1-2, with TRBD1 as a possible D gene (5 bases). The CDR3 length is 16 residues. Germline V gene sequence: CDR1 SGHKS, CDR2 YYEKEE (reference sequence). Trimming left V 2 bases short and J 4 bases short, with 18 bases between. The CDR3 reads CASSFFAGTARYGYTF. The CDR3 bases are TGTGCCAGCAGCTTCTTTGCCGGGACTGCCCGCTATGGCTACACCTTC.

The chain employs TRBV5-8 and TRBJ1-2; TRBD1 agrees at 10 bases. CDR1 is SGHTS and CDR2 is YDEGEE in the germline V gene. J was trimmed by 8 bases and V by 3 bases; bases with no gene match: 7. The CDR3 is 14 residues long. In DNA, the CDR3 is TGTGCCAGCAGCTCTGACAGGGGGCAGGAAGGCTACACCTTC. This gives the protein CASSSDRGQEGYTF. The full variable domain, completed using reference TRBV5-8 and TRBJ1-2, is EAGVTQSPTHLIKTRGQQATLRCSPISGHTSVYWYQQALGLGLQFLLWYDEGEERNRGNFPPRFSGRQFPNYSSELNVNALELEDSALYLCASSSDRGQEGYTFGSGTRLTVV.

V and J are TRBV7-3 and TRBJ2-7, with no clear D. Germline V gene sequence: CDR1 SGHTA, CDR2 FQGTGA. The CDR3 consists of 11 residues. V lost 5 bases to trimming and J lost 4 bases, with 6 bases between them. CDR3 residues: CASSDTYEQYF. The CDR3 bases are TGTGCCAGCAGCGATACTTACGAGCAGTACTTC.

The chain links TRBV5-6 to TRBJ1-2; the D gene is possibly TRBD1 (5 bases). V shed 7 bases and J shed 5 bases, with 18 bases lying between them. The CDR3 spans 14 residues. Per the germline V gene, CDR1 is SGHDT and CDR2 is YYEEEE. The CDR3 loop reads CASGLGSRGYGYTF. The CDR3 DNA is TGTGCCAGCGGACTAGGGAGCCGGGGGTATGGCTACACCTTC.

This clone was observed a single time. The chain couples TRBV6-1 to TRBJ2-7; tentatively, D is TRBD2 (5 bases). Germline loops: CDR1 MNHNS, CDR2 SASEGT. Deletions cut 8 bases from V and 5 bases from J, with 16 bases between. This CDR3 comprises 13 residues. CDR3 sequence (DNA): TGTGCCAGCTTCGAAAGCGGTGGCCACGAGCAGTACTTC. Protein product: CASFESGGHEQYF.

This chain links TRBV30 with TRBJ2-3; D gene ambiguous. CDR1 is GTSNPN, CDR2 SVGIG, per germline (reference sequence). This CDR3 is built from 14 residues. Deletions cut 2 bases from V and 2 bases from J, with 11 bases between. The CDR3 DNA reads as TGTGCCTGGAGTAGGATAGGCCTCACAGATACGCAGTATTTT. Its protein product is CAWSRIGLTDTQYF.

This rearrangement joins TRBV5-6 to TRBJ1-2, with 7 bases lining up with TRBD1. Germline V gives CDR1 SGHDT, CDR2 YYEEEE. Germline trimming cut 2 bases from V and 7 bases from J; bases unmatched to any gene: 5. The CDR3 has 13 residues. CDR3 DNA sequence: TGTGCCAGCAGCTTAGACAGGGCGGGTGGCTACACCTTC. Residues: CASSLDRAGGYTF.

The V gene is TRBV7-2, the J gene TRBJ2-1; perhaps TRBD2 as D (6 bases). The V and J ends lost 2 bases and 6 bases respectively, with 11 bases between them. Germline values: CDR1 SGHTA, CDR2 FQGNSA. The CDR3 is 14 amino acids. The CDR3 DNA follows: TGTGCCAGCAGCTTAATATTGCGGGGCAATGAGCAGTTCTTC. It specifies CASSLILRGNEQFF.

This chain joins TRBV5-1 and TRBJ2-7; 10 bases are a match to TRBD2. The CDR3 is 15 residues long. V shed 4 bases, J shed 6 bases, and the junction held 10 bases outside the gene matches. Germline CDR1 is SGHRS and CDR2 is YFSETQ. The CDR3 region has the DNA TGCGCCAGCAGCGTACGGACTAGCGGAGGAGGCGAGCAGTACTTC. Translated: CASSVRTSGGGEQYF.

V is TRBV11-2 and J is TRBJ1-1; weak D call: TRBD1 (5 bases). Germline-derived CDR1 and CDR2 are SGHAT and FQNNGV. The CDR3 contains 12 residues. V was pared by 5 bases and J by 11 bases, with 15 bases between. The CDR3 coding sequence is TGTGCCAGCAGCACGGGGCAGTTGACGGCTTTCTTT. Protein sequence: CASSTGQLTAFF.

CDR3 DNA sequence: TGTGCCAGCAGCCAGGGGACAGGAAACCCCGGGGCTTTCTTT. Residues: CASSQGTGNPGAFF. This sequence joins TRBV6-5 and TRBJ1-1; TRBD1 aligns across 8 bases. There are 14 residues in the CDR3. CDR1 MNHEY and CDR2 SVGAGI come from the germline V gene. V lost 6 bases, J lost 11 bases, and 14 bases stayed unmatched.

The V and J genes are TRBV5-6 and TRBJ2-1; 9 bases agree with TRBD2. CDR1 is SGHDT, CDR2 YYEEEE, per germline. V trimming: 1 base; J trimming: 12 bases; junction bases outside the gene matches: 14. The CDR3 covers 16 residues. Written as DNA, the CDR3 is TGTGCCAGCAGCTTGATAGGTTTTGCTAGCGGGGACCTGCAGTTCTTC. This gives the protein CASSLIGFASGDLQFF. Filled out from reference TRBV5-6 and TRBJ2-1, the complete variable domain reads DAGVTQSPTHLIKTRGQQVTLRCSPKSGHDTVSWYQQALGQGPQFIFQYYEEEERQRGNFPDRFSGHQFPNYSSELNVNALLLGDSALYLCASSLIGFASGDLQFFGPGTRLTVL.

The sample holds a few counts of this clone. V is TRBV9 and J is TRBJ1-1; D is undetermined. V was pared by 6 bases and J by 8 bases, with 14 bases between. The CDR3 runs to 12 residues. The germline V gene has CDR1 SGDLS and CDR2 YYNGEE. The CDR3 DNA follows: TGTGCCAGCACAAATAGAGTGGGGGAAGCTTTCTTT. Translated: CASTNRVGEAFF.

CDR3 protein: CASSQRGNEQFF. As DNA, the CDR3 is TGTGCCAGCAGCCAACGAGGCAATGAGCAGTTCTTC. The chain joins TRBV6-6 to TRBJ2-1; D gene unclear. Germline values: CDR1 MNHNY, CDR2 SVGAGI (reference sequence). Trimming stripped 6 bases from V and 6 bases from J, with 9 bases between. The CDR3 is 12 residues long.